Following are 9 T cell receptor beta chains from one sample sequenced in a study of T-cell reconstitution after alpha-beta-depleted transplantation in children. Preparation of the TCRbeta library used unique molecular identifiers. MiXCR, run by TCRdb on the PCR reads, gives a single entry per CDR3 protein. Counted here are 250,000 to 300,000 distinct CDR3 sequences, around 10% occurring once; the ten biggest clones make up around 22%. The sequencing used peripheral blood, collected 180 days after TCRalphabeta/CD19-depleted stem cell transplant. The receptors derive from a male patient between 2 and 15 years old who had a stem cell transplant for chronic granulomatous disease, so the T cells may come from the graft donor.

This clonotype was recorded at least ten times. One end of the junction is discordant with germline, which a read error may explain. The chain joins TRBV6-5 to TRBJ2-1, with TRBD2 matching over 10 bases. Germline V CDR1 and CDR2: MNHEY, SVGAGI. The CDR3 length is 15 residues. CDR3 sequence (DNA): TGTGCCAGCAGTGACTCCGCTAGCGGGAGCTATGAGCAGTTCTTC. Amino acids: CASSDSASGSYEQFF.

The V gene is TRBV16, the J gene TRBJ1-2, with unresolved D. Germline V gives CDR1 KGHSY, CDR2 FQNENV. The CDR3 consists of 13 residues. V dropped 3 bases and J dropped 10 bases, with 15 bases sitting between them. The CDR3 sequence: CASSHKLRAAYTF. The CDR3 DNA reads as TGTGCCAGCAGCCATAAATTGAGGGCAGCCTACACCTTC.

The sample holds many counts of this clonotype. The rearrangement joins TRBV4-3 to TRBJ2-7, with 13 bases identical to TRBD2. The CDR3 extends over 18 amino acids. Germline V gene data show CDR1 as LGHNA and CDR2 as YSLEER. Germline trimming cut 2 bases from V and 2 bases from J; bases unmatched to any gene: 9. The CDR3 DNA follows: TGCGCCAGCAGCCAATCGCTACCTGGACTAGCGGGGGCCTACGAGCAGTACTTC. As protein: CASSQSLPGLAGAYEQYF.

This clonotype was seen repeatedly, ten times or more. V is TRBV12-3 or TRBV12-4 and J is TRBJ2-5; 7 bases are shared with TRBD1. The V and J ends lost 6 bases and 2 bases, in that order; junction bases with no gene match: 9. The CDR3 runs 15 residues. CDR3 protein: CASRRDSRLQETQYF. In nucleotides, the CDR3 is TGTGCCAGCAGGAGGGACAGTAGACTACAAGAGACCCAGTACTTC.

This clonotype appeared many times. The chain has TRBV21-1 and TRBJ2-7. TRBV21-1 is a known pseudogene. The CDR3 loop spans 14 amino acids. CDR3 coding DNA: TGTGCCAGCAGCAAATTTGAGGGGCCCTACGAGCAGTACTTC. Amino acids: CASSKFEGPYEQYF.

This clonotype was detected many times. The rearrangement uses TRBV4-1 and TRBJ2-1; 8 positions agree with TRBD1. The CDR3 runs to 14 residues. Trimming removed 5 bases from V and 5 bases from J; junction bases left unmatched: 5. Germline lookup yields CDR1 MGHRA and CDR2 YSYEKL. The CDR3 reads CASSFGQGNNEQFF. CDR3 coding DNA: TGCGCCAGCAGCTTTGGACAGGGAAACAATGAGCAGTTCTTC.

This clonotype was seen many times. This chain uses TRBV28 with TRBJ2-2; 10 nucleotides align to TRBD2. The germline V gene has CDR1 MDHEN and CDR2 SYDVKM. The CDR3 totals 18 residues. Unmatched junction bases numbered 16, after V lost 5 bases and J lost 7 bases. The CDR3 DNA follows: TGTGCCAGCAGTCGACCGACCGGGCTAGCGGGAGAGGTCGGGGAGCTGTTTTTT. Protein product: CASSRPTGLAGEVGELFF.

In this sample, this clonotype turned up many times. The chain couples TRBV7-2 to TRBJ2-3, with TRBD2 as a possible D gene (5 bases). This CDR3 contains 14 residues. V lost 7 bases and J lost 2, with 13 bases in between. Germline values: CDR1 SGHTA, CDR2 FQGNSA. The CDR3 loop is CASNPRDNTDTQYF. CDR3 sequence (DNA): TGTGCCAGCAACCCCCGGGATAACACAGATACGCAGTATTTT.

The chain combines TRBV28 with TRBJ1-2; 8 nucleotides align to TRBD1. J lost 8 bases, V lost 6 bases, and 8 bases had no gene match. The CDR3 length is 13 residues. Per germline, CDR1 MDHEN and CDR2 SYDVKM. CDR3 DNA sequence: TGTGCCAGCAGGTCAGGGGGCGCGGGCGGCTACACCTTC. This encodes CASRSGGAGGYTF.